Listed below are T cell receptor beta chains from one sample, sequenced in a study of T cells in Graves' hyperthyroidism and ophthalmopathy. TCRdb re-derived calls from the multiplex PCR reads in MiXCR, one entry per CDR3 protein. The sample has some 440,000 distinct CDR3 sequences; more than 15% are singletons. Sequencing was done on a sample of blood. The receptors shown here come from a woman younger than 35 with Graves' hyperthyroidism. The CDR3 runs from the conserved cysteine through the conserved F or W. D genes are given only for firm matches. The size field is filled for only some rows; it gives once, few, many or a size class.

D gene: TRBD1; V gene: TRBV5-5; clone size: many; J gene: TRBJ1-1; CDR3 protein: CASSLGQPFEAFF; CDR3 DNA: TGTGCCAGCAGCCTGGGACAGCCTTTTGAAGCTTTCTTT
D gene: .; V gene: TRBV12-3/TRBV12-4; clone size: many; J gene: TRBJ1-1; CDR3 protein: CASSPFPTAEAFF; CDR3 DNA: TGTGCCAGCAGTCCCTTCCCCACAGCTGAAGCTTTCTTT
D gene: TRBD2; V gene: TRBV20-1; clone size: many; J gene: TRBJ2-1; CDR3 protein: CSAWTSGSSVGYNEQFF; CDR3 DNA: TGCAGTGCCTGGACTAGCGGGAGCTCGGTGGGATACAATGAGCAGTTCTTC
D gene: .; V gene: TRBV7-9; clone size: .; J gene: TRBJ1-2; CDR3 protein: CASSLGGEPGGYTF; CDR3 DNA: TGTGCCAGCAGCTTAGGGGGGGAACCCGGTGGCTACACCTTC
D gene: TRBD2; V gene: TRBV19; clone size: .; J gene: TRBJ2-1; CDR3 protein: CASSIESLAGVGTNNEQFF; CDR3 DNA: TGTGCCAGTAGTATCGAATCCCTAGCGGGAGTAGGGACAAACAATGAGCAGTTCTTC
D gene: .; V gene: TRBV7-8; clone size: .; J gene: TRBJ2-4; CDR3 protein: CASSQNSFVLAKNIQYF; CDR3 DNA: TGTGCCAGCAGCCAAAACAGTTTCGTACTAGCCAAAAACATTCAGTACTTC
D gene: TRBD1; V gene: TRBV6-1; clone size: few; J gene: TRBJ1-2; CDR3 protein: CASRRGQNYGYTF; CDR3 DNA: TGTGCCAGCAGGAGGGGACAGAACTATGGCTACACCTTC
D gene: .; V gene: TRBV19; clone size: .; J gene: TRBJ2-7; CDR3 protein: CASSITDQVYEQYF; CDR3 DNA: TGTGCCAGTAGTATTACGGACCAAGTCTACGAGCAGTACTTC
D gene: .; V gene: TRBV6-6; clone size: .; J gene: TRBJ2-2; CDR3 protein: CASSYPGPTTGELFF; CDR3 DNA: TGTGCCAGCAGTTACCCCGGTCCTACGACCGGGGAGCTGTTTTTT
D gene: .; V gene: TRBV7-3; clone size: many; J gene: TRBJ2-1; CDR3 protein: CASSLVGSYNEQFF; CDR3 DNA: TGTGCCAGCAGCTTAGTGGGATCCTACAATGAGCAGTTCTTC
D gene: .; V gene: TRBV19; clone size: .; J gene: TRBJ2-4; CDR3 protein: CASSSPRGNLAKNIQYF; CDR3 DNA: TGTGCCAGTAGTAGCCCCAGGGGAAACTTAGCCAAAAACATTCAGTACTTC
D gene: .; V gene: TRBV5-1; clone size: many; J gene: TRBJ2-7; CDR3 protein: CASSFALRDFSYEQYF; CDR3 DNA: TGCGCCAGCAGCTTTGCTCTCCGGGACTTCTCCTACGAGCAGTACTTC